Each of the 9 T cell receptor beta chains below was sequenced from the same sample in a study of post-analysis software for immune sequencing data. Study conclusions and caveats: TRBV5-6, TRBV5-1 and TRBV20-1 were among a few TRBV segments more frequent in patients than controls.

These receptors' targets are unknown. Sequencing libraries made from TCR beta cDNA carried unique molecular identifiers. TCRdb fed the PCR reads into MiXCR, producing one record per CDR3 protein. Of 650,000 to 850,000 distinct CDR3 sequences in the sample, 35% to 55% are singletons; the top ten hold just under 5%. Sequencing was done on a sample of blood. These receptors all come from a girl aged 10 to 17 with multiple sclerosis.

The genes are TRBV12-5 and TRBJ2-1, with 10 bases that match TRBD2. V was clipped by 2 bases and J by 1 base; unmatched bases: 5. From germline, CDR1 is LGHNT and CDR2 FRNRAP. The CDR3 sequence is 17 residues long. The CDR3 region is CASGLKTSGLSYNEQFF. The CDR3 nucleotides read TGTGCTAGTGGTTTGAAGACTAGCGGGTTATCCTACAATGAGCAGTTCTTC. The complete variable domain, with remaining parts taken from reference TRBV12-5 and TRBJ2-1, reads DARVTQTPRHKVTEMGQEVTMRCQPILGHNTVFWYRQTMMQGLELLAYFRNRAPLDDSGMPKDRFSAEMPDATLATLKIQPSEPRDSAVYFCASGLKTSGLSYNEQFFGPGTRLTVL.

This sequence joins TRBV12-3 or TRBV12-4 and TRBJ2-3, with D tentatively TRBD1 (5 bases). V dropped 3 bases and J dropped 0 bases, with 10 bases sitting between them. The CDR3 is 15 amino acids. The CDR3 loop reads CASSFRGISTDTQYF. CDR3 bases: TGTGCCAGCAGTTTTAGGGGTATTAGCACAGATACGCAGTATTTT.

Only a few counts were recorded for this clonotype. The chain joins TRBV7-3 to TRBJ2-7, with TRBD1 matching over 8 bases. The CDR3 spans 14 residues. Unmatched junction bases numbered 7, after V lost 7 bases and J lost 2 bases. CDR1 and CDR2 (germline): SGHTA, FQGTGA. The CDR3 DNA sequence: TGTGCCAGCATTCAACAGGGGGGAACCTACGAGCAGTACTTC. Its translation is CASIQQGGTYEQYF.

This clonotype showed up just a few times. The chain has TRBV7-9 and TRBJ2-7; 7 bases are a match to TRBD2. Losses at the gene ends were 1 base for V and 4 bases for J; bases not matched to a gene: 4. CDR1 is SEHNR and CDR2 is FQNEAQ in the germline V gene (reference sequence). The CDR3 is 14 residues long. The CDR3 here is CASSLVGGEYEQYF. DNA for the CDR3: TGTGCCAGCAGCTTAGTGGGAGGGGAGTACGAGCAGTACTTC.

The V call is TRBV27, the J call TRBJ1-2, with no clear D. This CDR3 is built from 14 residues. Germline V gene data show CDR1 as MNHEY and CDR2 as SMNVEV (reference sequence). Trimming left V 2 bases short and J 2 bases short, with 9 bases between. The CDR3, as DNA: TGTGCCAGCAGTTTACTGGGCACCAACTATGGCTACACCTTC. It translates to CASSLLGTNYGYTF.

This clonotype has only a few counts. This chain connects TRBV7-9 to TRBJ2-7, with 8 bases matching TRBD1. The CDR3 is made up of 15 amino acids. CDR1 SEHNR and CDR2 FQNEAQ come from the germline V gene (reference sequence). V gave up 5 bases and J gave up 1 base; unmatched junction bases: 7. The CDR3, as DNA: TGTGCCAGCAGCGGCCGACAGGGGCCATCCTACGAGCAGTACTTC. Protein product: CASSGRQGPSYEQYF.

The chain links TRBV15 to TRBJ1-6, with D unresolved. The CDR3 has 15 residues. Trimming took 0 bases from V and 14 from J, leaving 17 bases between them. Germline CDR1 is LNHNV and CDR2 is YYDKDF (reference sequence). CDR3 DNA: TGTGCCACCAGCAGAGATGGGATACGTGGGAAGGCCCTCCACTTT. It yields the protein CATSRDGIRGKALHF.

The CDR3 sequence is CASSLEQNLRTDTQYF. As DNA, the CDR3 is TGTGCCAGCAGCTTAGAACAGAACCTTCGCACAGATACGCAGTATTTT. The chain uses TRBV7-2 and TRBJ2-3; D is uncertain. Trimming left V 1 base short and J 1 base short, with 12 bases between. This CDR3 is built from 16 residues. Germline-derived CDR1 and CDR2 are SGHTA and FQGNSA.

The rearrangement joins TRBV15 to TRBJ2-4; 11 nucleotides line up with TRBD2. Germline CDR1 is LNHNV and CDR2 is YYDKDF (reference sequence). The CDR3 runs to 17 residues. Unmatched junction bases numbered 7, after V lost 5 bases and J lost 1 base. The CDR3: CATSGNLAGGAKNIQYF. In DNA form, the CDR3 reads TGTGCCACCAGCGGCAATTTAGCGGGAGGGGCCAAAAACATTCAGTACTTC.